This paragraph reports one TCR beta chain. The target antigen is unknown. The record originates from a study of shared clonotypes between healthy human individuals. In the study overall: The study enrolled a couple of women and three men aged 18 to 49. CD4 naive and CD4 memory each took three plates per donor, while CD8 naive took two and CD8 memory one.

This CDR3 has 14 residues. V dropped 7 bases and J dropped 1; count of bases not matched to a gene: 4. The germline V gene encodes CDR1 MDHEN and CDR2 SYDVKM. Overall study findings and caveats: As a rule, naive subsets had a larger estimated richness than memory subsets. Clonotypes that were shared across a few donors made up around 5% of naive CD4 clonotypes.

Assay used: immunoSEQ multiplex PCR; TCRdb lists only in-frame clones, some missing. This table holds under 550,000 clones, approximately 95% found once. The sequence was collected from a woman under 40 in good health. Specimen: naive CD4+ T cells sorted from blood. The subset is: CD45RA+ positively selected. V usage is TRBV28 and J usage is TRBJ1-5; 7 bases are shared with TRBD1. The CDR3, as DNA: TGTGCCAGCAACCCAGGGGGAAGCAATCAGCCCCAGCATTTT. Its protein is CASNPGGSNQPQHF. The full variable domain, completed using reference TRBV28 and TRBJ1-5, is DVKVTQSSRYLVKRTGEKVFLECVQDMDHENMFWYRQDPGLGLRLIYFSYDVKMKEKGDIPEGYSVSREKKERFSLILESASTNQTSMYLCASNPGGSNQPQHFGDGTRLSIL.